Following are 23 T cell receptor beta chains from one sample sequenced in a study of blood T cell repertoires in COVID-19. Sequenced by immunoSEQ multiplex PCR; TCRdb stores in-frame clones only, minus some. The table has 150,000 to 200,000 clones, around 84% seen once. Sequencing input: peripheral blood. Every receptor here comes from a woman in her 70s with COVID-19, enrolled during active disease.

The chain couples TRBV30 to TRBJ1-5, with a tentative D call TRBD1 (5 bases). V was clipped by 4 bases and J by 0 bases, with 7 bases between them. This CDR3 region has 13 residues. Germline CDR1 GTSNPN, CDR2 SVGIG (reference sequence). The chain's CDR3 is CAWTQGSNQPQHF. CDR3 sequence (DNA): TGTGCCTGGACGCAGGGTAGCAATCAGCCCCAGCATTTT.

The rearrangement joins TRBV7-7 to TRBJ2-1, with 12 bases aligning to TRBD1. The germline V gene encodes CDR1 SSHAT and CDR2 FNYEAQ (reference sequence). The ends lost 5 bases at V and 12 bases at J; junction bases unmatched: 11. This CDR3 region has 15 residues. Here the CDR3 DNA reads TGTGCCAGCAGCCCATCGGGACAGGGGGCCTCTGGGCAGTTCTTC. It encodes CASSPSGQGASGQFF.

This CDR3 reads CASSLEPQPQHF. The CDR3 DNA follows: TGTGCCAGCTCACTGGAGCCACAGCCCCAGCATTTT. J is TRBJ1-5 and V is TRBV18, with D unresolved. The CDR3 contains 12 residues. V lost 4 bases and J lost 7, with 8 bases in between. Germline loops: CDR1 KGHSH, CDR2 LQKENI.

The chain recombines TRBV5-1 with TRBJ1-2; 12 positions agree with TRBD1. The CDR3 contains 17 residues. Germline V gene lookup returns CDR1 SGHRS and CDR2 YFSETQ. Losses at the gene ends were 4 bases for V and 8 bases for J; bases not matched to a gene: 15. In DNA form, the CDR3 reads TGCGCCAGCAGCCACAGAAGTCCGGGACAGGGGGCGCGGGGCTACACCTTC. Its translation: CASSHRSPGQGARGYTF. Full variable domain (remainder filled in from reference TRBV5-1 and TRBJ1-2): KAGVTQTPRYLIKTRGQQVTLSCSPISGHRSVSWYQQTPGQGLQFLFEYFSETQRNKGNFPGRFSGRQFSNSRSEMNVSTLELGDSALYLCASSHRSPGQGARGYTFGSGTRLTVV.

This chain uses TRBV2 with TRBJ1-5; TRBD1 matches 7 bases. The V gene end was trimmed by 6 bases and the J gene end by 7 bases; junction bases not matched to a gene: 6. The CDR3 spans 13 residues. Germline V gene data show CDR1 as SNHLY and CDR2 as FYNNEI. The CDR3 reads CASSLQGVQPQHF. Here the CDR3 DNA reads TGTGCCAGCAGCCTGCAGGGGGTCCAGCCCCAGCATTTT.

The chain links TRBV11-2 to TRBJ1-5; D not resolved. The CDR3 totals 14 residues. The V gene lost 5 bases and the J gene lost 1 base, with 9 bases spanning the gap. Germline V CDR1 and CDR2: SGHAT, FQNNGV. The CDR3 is CASSPGLSNQPQHF. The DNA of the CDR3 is TGTGCCAGCAGCCCGGGTTTGAGCAATCAGCCCCAGCATTTT. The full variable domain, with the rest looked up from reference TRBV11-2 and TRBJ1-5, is EAGVAQSPRYKIIEKRQSVAFWCNPISGHATLYWYQQILGQGPKLLIQFQNNGVVDDSQLPKDRFSAERLKGVDSTLKIQPAKLEDSAVYLCASSPGLSNQPQHFGDGTRLSIL.

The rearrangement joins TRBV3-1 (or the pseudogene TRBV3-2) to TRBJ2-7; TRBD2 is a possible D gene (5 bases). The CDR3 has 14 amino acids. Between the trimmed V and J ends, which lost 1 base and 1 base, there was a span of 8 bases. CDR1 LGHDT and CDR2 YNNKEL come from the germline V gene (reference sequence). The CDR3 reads CASSQGPGSYEQYF. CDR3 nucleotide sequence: TGTGCCAGCAGCCAAGGCCCGGGGTCCTACGAGCAGTACTTC.

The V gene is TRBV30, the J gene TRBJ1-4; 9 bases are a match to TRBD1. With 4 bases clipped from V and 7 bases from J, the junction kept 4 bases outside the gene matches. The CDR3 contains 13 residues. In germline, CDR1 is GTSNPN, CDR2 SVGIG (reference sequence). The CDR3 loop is CAWKYRGREKLFF. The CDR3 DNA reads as TGTGCCTGGAAATACAGGGGGCGTGAAAAACTGTTTTTT.

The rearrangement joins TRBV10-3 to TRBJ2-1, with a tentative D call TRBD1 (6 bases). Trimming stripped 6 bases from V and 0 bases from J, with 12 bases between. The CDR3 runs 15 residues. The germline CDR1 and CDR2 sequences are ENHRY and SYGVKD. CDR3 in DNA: TGTGCCATCAGGGGACACAGGAGCTCCTACAATGAGCAGTTCTTC. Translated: CAIRGHRSSYNEQFF.

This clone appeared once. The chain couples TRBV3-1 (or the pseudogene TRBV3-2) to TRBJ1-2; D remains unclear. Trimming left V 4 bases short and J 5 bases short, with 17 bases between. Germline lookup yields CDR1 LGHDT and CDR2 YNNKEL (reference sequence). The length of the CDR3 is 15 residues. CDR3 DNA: TGTGCCAGCAGCCGTTCTTCGGGGAAGGAATATGGCTACACCTTC. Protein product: CASSRSSGKEYGYTF.

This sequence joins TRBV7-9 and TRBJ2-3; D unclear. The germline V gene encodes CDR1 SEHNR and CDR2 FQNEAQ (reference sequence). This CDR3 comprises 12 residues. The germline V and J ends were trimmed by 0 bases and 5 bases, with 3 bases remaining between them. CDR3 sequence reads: CASSLARDTQYF. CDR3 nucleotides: TGTGCCAGCAGCTTAGCGAGAGATACGCAGTATTTT.

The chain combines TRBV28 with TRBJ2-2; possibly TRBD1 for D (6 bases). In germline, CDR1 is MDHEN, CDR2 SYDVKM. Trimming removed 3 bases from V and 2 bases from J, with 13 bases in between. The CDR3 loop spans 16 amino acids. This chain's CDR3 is CASSFPRRGNTGELFF. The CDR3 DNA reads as TGTGCCAGCAGTTTTCCCCGCAGGGGTAACACCGGGGAGCTGTTTTTT.

This CDR3 is CASSWTGDQETQYF. CDR3 nucleotide sequence: TGTGCCAGCAGTTGGACAGGGGATCAAGAGACCCAGTACTTC. The V call is TRBV6-6, the J call TRBJ2-5; TRBD1 aligns across 9 bases. This CDR3 region has 14 residues. V lost 4 bases, J lost 2 bases, and 2 bases stayed unmatched. Per germline, CDR1 MNHNY and CDR2 SVGAGI (reference sequence).

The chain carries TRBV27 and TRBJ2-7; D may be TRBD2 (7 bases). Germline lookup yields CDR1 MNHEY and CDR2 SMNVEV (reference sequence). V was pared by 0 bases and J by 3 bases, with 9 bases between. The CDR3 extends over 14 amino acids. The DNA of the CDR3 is TGTGCCAGCAGTTTATCGAGGGGGGGCTACGAGCAGTACTTC. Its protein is CASSLSRGGYEQYF.

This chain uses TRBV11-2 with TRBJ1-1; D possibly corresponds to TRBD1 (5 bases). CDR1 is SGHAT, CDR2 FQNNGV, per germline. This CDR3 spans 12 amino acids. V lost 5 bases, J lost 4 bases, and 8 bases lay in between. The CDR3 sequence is CASSPQVTEAFF. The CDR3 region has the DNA TGTGCCAGCAGCCCACAGGTCACTGAAGCTTTCTTT.

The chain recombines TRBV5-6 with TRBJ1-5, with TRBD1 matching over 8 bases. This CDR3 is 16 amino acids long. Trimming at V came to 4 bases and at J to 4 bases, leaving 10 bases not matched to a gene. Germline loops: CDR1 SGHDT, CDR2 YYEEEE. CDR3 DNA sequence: TGTGCCAGCAGCGGTATAGGACAGGGCGGAAATCAGCCCCAGCATTTT. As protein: CASSGIGQGGNQPQHF.

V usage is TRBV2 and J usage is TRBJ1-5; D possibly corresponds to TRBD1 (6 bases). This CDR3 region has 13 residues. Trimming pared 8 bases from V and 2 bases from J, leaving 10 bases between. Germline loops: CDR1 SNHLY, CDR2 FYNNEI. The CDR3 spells CASVRTGNQPQHF. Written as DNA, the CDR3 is TGTGCCAGCGTTAGGACAGGCAATCAGCCCCAGCATTTT.

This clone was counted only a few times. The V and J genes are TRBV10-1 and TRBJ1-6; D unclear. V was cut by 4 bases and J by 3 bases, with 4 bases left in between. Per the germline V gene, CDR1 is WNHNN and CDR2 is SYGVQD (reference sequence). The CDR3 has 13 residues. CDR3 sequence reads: CASSAGYNSPLHF. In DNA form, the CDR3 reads TGCGCCAGCAGTGCGGGCTATAATTCACCCCTCCACTTT.

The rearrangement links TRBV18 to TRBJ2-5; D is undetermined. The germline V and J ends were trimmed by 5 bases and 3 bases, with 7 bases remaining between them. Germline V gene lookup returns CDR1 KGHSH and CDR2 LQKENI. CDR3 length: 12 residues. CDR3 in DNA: TGTGCCAGCTCATCCAGTAAAGAGACCCAGTACTTC. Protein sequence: CASSSSKETQYF.

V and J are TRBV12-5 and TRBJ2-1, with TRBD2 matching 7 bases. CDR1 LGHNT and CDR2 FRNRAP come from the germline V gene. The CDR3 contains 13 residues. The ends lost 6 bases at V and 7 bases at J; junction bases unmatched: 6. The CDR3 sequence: CASGPGGGNEQFF. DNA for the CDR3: TGTGCTAGTGGCCCTGGGGGGGGAAATGAGCAGTTCTTC.

CDR3 DNA sequence: TGTGCCAGCAGTTATGGACAGGGAGGCTACACCTTC. Translated, it gives CASSYGQGGYTF. The chain joins TRBV6-5 to TRBJ1-2; 8 nucleotides line up with TRBD1. This CDR3 contains 12 residues. Unmatched junction bases numbered 2, after V lost 3 bases and J lost 8 bases. The germline V gene encodes CDR1 MNHEY and CDR2 SVGAGI.

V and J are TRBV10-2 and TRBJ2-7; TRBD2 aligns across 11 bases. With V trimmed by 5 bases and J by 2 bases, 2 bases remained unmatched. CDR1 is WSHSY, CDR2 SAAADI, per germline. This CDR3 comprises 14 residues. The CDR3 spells CASSLAGGTYEQYF. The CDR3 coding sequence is TGCGCCAGCAGTTTAGCGGGAGGGACCTACGAGCAGTACTTC.

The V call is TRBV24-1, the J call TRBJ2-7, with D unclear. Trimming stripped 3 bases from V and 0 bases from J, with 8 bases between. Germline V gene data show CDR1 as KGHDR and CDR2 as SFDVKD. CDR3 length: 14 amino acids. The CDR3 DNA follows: TGTGCCACCAGTGATCCCAGTAACTCCTACGAGCAGTACTTC. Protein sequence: CATSDPSNSYEQYF.